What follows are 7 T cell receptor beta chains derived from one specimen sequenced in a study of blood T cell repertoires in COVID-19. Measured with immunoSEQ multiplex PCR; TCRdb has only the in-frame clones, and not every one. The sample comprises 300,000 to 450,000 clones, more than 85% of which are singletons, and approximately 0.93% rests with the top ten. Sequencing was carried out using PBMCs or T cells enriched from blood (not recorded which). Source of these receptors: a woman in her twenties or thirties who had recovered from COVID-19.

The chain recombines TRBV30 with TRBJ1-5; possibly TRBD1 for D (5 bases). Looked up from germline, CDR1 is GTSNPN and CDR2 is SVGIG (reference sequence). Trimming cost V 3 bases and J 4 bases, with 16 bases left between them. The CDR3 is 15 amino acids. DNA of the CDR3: TGTGCCTGGAGCGACCAGGGCTATCGGAATCAGCCCCAGCATTTT. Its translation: CAWSDQGYRNQPQHF.

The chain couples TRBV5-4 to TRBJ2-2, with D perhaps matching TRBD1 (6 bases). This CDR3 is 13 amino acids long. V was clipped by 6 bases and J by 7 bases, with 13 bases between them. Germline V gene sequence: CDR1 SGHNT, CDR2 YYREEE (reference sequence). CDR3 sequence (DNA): TGTGCCAGCATCGCACAGGGCGGCGGGGAGCTGTTTTTT. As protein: CASIAQGGGELFF.

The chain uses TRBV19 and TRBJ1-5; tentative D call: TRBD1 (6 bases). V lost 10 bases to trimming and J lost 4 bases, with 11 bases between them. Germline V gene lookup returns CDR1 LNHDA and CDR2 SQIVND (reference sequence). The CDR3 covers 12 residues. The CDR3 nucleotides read TGTGCCACCCGGGACACAAATCAGCCCCAGCATTTT. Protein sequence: CATRDTNQPQHF.

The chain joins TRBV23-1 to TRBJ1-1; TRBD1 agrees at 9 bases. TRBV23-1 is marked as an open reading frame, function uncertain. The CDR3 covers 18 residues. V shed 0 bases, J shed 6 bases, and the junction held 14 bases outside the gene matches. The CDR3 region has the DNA TGCGCCAGCAGTCAATCGTGGGACAGGGCAAGGTTAGTCGCTGAAGCTTTCTTT. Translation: CASSQSWDRARLVAEAFF.

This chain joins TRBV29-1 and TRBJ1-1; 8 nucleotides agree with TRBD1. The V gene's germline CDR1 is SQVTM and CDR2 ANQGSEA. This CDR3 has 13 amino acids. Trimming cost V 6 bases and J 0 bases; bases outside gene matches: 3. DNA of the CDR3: TGCAGCGTCGGGACAGGAATGAACACTGAAGCTTTCTTT. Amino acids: CSVGTGMNTEAFF.

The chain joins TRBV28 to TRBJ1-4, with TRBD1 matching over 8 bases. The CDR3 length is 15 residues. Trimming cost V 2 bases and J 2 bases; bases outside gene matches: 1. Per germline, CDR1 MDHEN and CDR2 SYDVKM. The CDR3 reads CASSLRQGTNEKLFF. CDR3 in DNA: TGTGCCAGCAGTTTACGACAGGGGACTAATGAAAAACTGTTTTTT.

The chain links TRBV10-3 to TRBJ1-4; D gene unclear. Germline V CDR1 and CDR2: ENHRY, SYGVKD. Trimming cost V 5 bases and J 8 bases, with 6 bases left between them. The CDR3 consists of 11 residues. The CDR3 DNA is TGTGCCATCAGTACGGGGGAAAAACTGTTTTTT. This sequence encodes CAISTGEKLFF.